This entry describes one TCR beta chain. Its recognized antigen is unknown. No base qualities exist here, and no much larger clone lies one base off it. Preparation of the library involved the immunoSEQ multiplex PCR assay. For TCR sequencing, RNA was extracted from every sample and reverse transcribed into cDNA to serve as template. SuperScript III was used for first-strand cDNA synthesis, primed with a 2:1 mix of oligo-dT and random hexamers. A synthetic immune receptor repertoire was used to measure amplification bias, and any remaining bias was corrected computationally. Regarding the original processing steps: After raw reads were preprocessed to remove errors, the CDR3 was defined following IMGT conventions as running from the conserved cysteine to phenylalanine. Clonality was computed by normalizing Shannon entropy by log2 of the number of productive unique TCRs and subtracting the result from 1. Scalp TCRbeta sequences were cross-referenced with sorted blood CD4 and CD8 repertoires so that the CD4 or CD8 identity of scalp clones could be inferred. TCRdb limited this immuneACCESS table to in-frame rearrangements with V and J called. A share of clones is missing; checked studies link under half to unresolved V genes, and the rest is unexplained. V and J calls and clone size follow that table, whereas D and trimming were derived from the DNA. The sample table records around 5,900 clones; around three fifths of these occur just once. 8.5% to 9.5% of the sample goes to the ten largest clones.

These data are taken from a study of CD8+ T cells in alopecia areata (dated by TCRdb to between 2017 and 2018). In the study overall: Treated patients were enrolled in an open-label pilot trial of oral tofacitinib at 5 to 10 mg twice daily for moderate-to-severe alopecia areata. Patients stayed on tofacitinib for 6 to 18 months and then had 6 months of follow-up off drug so that delayed response and recurrence could be assessed. On the human side, TCRbeta sequencing was run on scalp tissue and on sorted CD4+ and CD8+ peripheral blood T cells from healthy controls and from alopecia areata patients with either patchy or totalis/universalis disease. Biopsies were taken from tofacitinib-treated patients at baseline and again at 4 and 24 weeks into treatment, and several of those patients also had a later scalp biopsy. immunoSEQ multiplex PCR using 35 Vbeta forward primers and 13 Jbeta reverse primers was used to amplify TCRbeta CDR3 regions. RNA came from the PAXgene miRNA kit for fixed scalp, the miRNeasy kit for PBMCs, and the RNeasy kit for mouse skin. The study used high-throughput TCRbeta sequencing to examine T cell clonal expansion in alopecia areata, in both the C3H/HeJ mouse model and human patients. Clonality in the scalp was compared among normal scalp (n=4), patchy alopecia areata scalp (n=8), and alopecia totalis/universalis scalp (n=8). The SALT score, which quantifies the percentage of affected scalp surface area, was used to measure disease severity in treated patients. The investigation overall reported the following: TCR sequences shared between patients were less clear than in mice, possibly partly because of HLA diversity in the patient population. During tofacitinib treatment, many expanded lesional clones stuck around in both scalp and blood, and this persistence may partly explain why relapse happens after treatment is stopped. Resident alphabeta T cells in normal human skin are also sequenced, complicating scalp TCR repertoire analysis, unlike mouse skin dominated by gammadelta T cells. Tofacitinib significantly decreased scalp clonality and the number of expanded CD8+ clones among the top 100 scalp clones. Lesional scalp, especially in alopecia totalis/universalis, showed higher clonality and more expanded CD8+ clones than normal scalp, suggesting antigenic drive. Because the treated cohort was small and had only one nonresponder, larger studies are needed to examine links between baseline CD8+ expansion and response.

CDR1 and CDR2, per the germline V gene, are SGHAT and FQNNGV. The CDR3 sequence holds 13 residues, the cysteine and phenylalanine included. The only DNA kept is the CDR3, 39 bases in frame from the first base. Relative to germline, V is 2 bases shorter and J is 1 base shorter, with 5 bases between their ends. In the paper's terms, the treatment or condition label means: oral pan-JAK inhibitor, 5-10 mg twice daily. Peripheral blood and lesional scalp punch biopsies were obtained from patients with alopecia areata. Human scalp biopsies were immediately fixed in PAXgene tissue containers. Specimen: skin, collected at roughly week 30, from a patient treated with tofacitinib. Rearrangement joined TRBV11-2 to TRBJ1-1, with no confident D gene call. The TCR was taken from a human donor with alopecia areata. The nucleotide sequence is TGTGCCAGCAGCTTATATGAGAACACTGAAGCTTTCTTT. It is translated as CASSLYENTEAFF. Supplemented by the reference TRBV11-2 and TRBJ1-1 proteins around the CDR3, the complete variable domain is EAGVAQSPRYKIIEKRQSVAFWCNPISGHATLYWYQQILGQGPKLLIQFQNNGVVDDSQLPKDRFSAERLKGVDSTLKIQPAKLEDSAVYLCASSLYENTEAFFGQGTRLTVV.